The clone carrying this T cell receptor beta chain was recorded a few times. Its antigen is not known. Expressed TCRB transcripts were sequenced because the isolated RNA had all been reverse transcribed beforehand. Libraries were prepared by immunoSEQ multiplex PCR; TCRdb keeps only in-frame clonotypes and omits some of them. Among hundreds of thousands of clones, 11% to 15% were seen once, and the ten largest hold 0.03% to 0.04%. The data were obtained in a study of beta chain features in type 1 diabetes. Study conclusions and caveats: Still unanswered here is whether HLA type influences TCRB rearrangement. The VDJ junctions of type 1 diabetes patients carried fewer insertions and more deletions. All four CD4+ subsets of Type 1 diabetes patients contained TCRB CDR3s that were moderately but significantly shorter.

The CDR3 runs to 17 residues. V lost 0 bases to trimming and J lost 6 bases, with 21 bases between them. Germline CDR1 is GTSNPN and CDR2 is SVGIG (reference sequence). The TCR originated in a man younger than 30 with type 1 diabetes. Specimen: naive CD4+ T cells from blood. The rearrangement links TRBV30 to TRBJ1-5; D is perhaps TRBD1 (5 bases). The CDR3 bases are TGTGCCTGGAGTGTCCCGGGGCCTACGCCTCTCCGTCAGCCCCAGCATTTT. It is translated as CAWSVPGPTPLRQPQHF.